This entry lists 24 T cell receptor beta chains sequenced from one sample in a study of PD-1 blockade in classical Hodgkin lymphoma. As for time point: cycle 4 day 1 (C4D1), after more than five weeks of nivolumab. Every patient was affected by relapse after autologous stem cell transplantation, while exposure to brentuximab vedotin was not uniform. Assay used: immunoSEQ multiplex PCR; TCRdb lists only in-frame clones, some missing. Among approximately 100,000 clones listed, 83% were seen once. Sequences were derived from peripheral blood mononuclear cells (PBMCs), sampled before the fourth cycle of nivolumab. These receptors all stem from a human donor with classical Hodgkin lymphoma.

The chain joins TRBV21-1 to TRBJ1-5. TRBV21-1 is labeled a pseudogene. CDR3 length: 16 residues. The chain's CDR3 is CASSKRGMGHNQPQHF. The CDR3 coding sequence is TGTGCCAGCAGCAAACGGGGGATGGGTCACAATCAGCCCCAGCATTTT.

The rearrangement links TRBV10-3 to TRBJ2-1; D perhaps matches TRBD2 (5 bases). The germline CDR1 and CDR2 sequences are ENHRY and SYGVKD. The CDR3 consists of 14 residues. The V gene lost 10 bases and the J gene lost 9 bases, with 22 bases spanning the gap. CDR3 DNA: TGTGCCACCGCGAATCGGACCGGAGGCACTGAGCAGTTCTTC. Protein: CATANRTGGTEQFF.

J is TRBJ2-7 and V is TRBV19; 9 bases map to TRBD1. V gave up 5 bases and J gave up 5 bases; unmatched junction bases: 10. Germline assignment: CDR1 LNHDA and CDR2 SQIVND (reference sequence). The CDR3 extends over 15 amino acids. Written as DNA, the CDR3 is TGTGCCAGTAGTGCGCCGGGACAGGGTATTCACGAGCAGTACTTC. It translates to CASSAPGQGIHEQYF.

CDR3 protein: CASGERDVAEAFF. The CDR3 DNA follows: TGTGCCAGCGGGGAAAGGGATGTAGCTGAAGCTTTCTTT. The genes are TRBV13 and TRBJ1-1, with D unclear. V dropped 8 bases and J dropped 6 bases, with 16 bases sitting between them. CDR1 and CDR2 from the germline V gene are PRHDT and FYEKMQ (reference sequence). The CDR3 is 13 residues long.

The chain couples TRBV7-9 to TRBJ2-5, with 8 positions matching TRBD2. The CDR3 contains 15 residues. The J segment lost 5 bases and the V segment lost 0 bases, leaving 5 bases of the junction unmatched. The V gene's germline CDR1 is SEHNR and CDR2 FQNEAQ (reference sequence). The CDR3 protein is CASSLAAGGWETQYF. The CDR3 DNA sequence: TGTGCCAGCAGCTTAGCGGCGGGAGGTTGGGAGACCCAGTACTTC.

This clone was seen once. J is TRBJ1-1 and V is TRBV5-1; no definite D call. Germline values: CDR1 SGHRS, CDR2 YFSETQ. Trimming left V 6 bases short and J 0 bases short, with 9 bases between. This CDR3 contains 13 residues. This chain's CDR3 is CASTGDLNTEAFF. DNA of the CDR3: TGCGCCAGCACAGGAGACTTGAACACTGAAGCTTTCTTT.

This chain links TRBV14 with TRBJ1-2, with no clear D. V lost 1 base and J lost 2, with 5 bases in between. In germline, CDR1 is SGHDN, CDR2 FVKESK. This CDR3 has 13 residues. The CDR3 loop reads CASSQAINYGYTF. Here the CDR3 DNA reads TGTGCCAGCAGCCAAGCCATCAACTATGGCTACACCTTC.

CDR3 amino acids: CASSLSGGGYGYTF. The CDR3 region has the DNA TGTGCCAGCAGCTTAAGTGGAGGCGGCTATGGCTACACCTTC. The chain carries TRBV11-1 and TRBJ1-2; D unresolved. Germline loops: CDR1 SGHAT, CDR2 FQDESV (reference sequence). V was trimmed by 2 bases and J by 4 bases, leaving 11 bases between them. The CDR3 is made up of 14 amino acids.

The V gene is TRBV9, the J gene TRBJ2-3; D is perhaps TRBD1 (6 bases). The CDR3 covers 14 residues. Trimming stripped 3 bases from V and 0 bases from J, with 8 bases between. The germline V gene has CDR1 SGDLS and CDR2 YYNGEE. CDR3 sequence reads: CASSAQGSTDTQYF. The CDR3 region has the DNA TGTGCCAGCAGCGCACAGGGTAGCACAGATACGCAGTATTTT.

The chain is built from TRBV7-3 and TRBJ2-7, with D possibly TRBD2 on 5 matching bases. This CDR3 has 16 residues. V was shortened by 4 bases and J by 0 bases, with 16 bases between the two germline ends. Per the germline V gene, CDR1 is SGHTA and CDR2 is FQGTGA. The CDR3 DNA sequence: TGTGCCAGCAGCTCCGTTGGACTCTTCAGCTCCTACGAGCAGTACTTC. It yields the protein CASSSVGLFSSYEQYF.

The rearrangement links TRBV11-2 to TRBJ2-7, with 11 bases identical to TRBD2. Looked up from germline, CDR1 is SGHAT and CDR2 is FQNNGV. The CDR3 is 14 amino acids. V dropped 6 bases and J dropped 3; count of bases not matched to a gene: 4. The CDR3 region has the DNA TGTGCCAGCAGACCGGGACTAGCGGTCTACGAGCAGTACTTC. It translates to CASRPGLAVYEQYF.

V usage is TRBV7-2 and J usage is TRBJ2-2, with unresolved D. CDR1 is SGHTA and CDR2 is FQGNSA in the germline V gene. V shed 4 bases and J shed 1 base, with 10 bases lying between them. The CDR3 runs 15 residues. CDR3 coding DNA: TGTGCCAGCAGCTACAAAAGGGTGAACACCGGGGAGCTGTTTTTT. Its protein is CASSYKRVNTGELFF.

The chain recombines TRBV7-2 with TRBJ1-4; tentatively, D is TRBD1 (5 bases). The CDR3 has 15 amino acids. Trimming stripped 1 base from V and 4 bases from J, with 10 bases between. Germline V lookup: CDR1 SGHTA, CDR2 FQGNSA. The CDR3 DNA reads as TGTGCCAGCAGCTTAGAGGGACGGATTAATGAAAAACTGTTTTTT. Residues: CASSLEGRINEKLFF.

The chain links TRBV5-6 to TRBJ2-3; weak D call: TRBD2 (7 bases). Per the germline V gene, CDR1 is SGHDT and CDR2 is YYEEEE. This CDR3 has 14 amino acids. The V and J ends lost 2 bases and 5 bases respectively, with 12 bases between them. The CDR3 bases are TGTGCCAGCAGCTTTACAGGGAGGGAAGATACGCAGTATTTT. This gives the protein CASSFTGREDTQYF.

The chain couples TRBV6-4 to TRBJ2-1; 10 bases are shared with TRBD2. Trimming removed 5 bases from V and 8 bases from J; junction bases left unmatched: 6. Germline assignment: CDR1 MRHNA and CDR2 SNTAGT. The CDR3 is 14 amino acids. The CDR3 loop is CASSFTSGIDEQFF. The CDR3 DNA follows: TGTGCCAGCAGTTTCACTAGCGGGATAGATGAGCAGTTCTTC.

This clone turned up a few times. Written as DNA, the CDR3 is TGTGCCAGCCGGGCCCTGGGACTAGCGGGAGATACGCAGTATTTT. It codes for CASRALGLAGDTQYF. The rearrangement links TRBV2 to TRBJ2-3, with 12 bases that match TRBD2. The CDR3 is 15 amino acids. V shed 8 bases and J 5 bases; nucleotides not matched to a gene: 8. Germline CDR1 and CDR2: SNHLY and FYNNEI.

The chain joins TRBV10-3 to TRBJ1-5; 7 bases match TRBD1. This CDR3 spans 13 amino acids. Trimming took 7 bases from V and 6 from J; bases not matched to a gene: 6. Germline CDR1 reads ENHRY; CDR2 reads SYGVKD. CDR3 coding DNA: TGTGCCATCAAGGGGGCCCCCGGTCAGCCCCAGCATTTT. It is translated as CAIKGAPGQPQHF.

This chain connects TRBV29-1 to TRBJ2-6; D call uncertain. Between the trimmed V and J ends, which lost 6 bases and 0 bases, there was a span of 9 bases. The CDR3 totals 14 residues. Germline CDR1 reads SQVTM; CDR2 reads ANQGSEA. The chain's CDR3 is CSVVPGSGANVLTF. The CDR3 DNA sequence: TGCAGCGTAGTCCCAGGCTCTGGGGCCAACGTCCTGACTTTC.

This chain links TRBV7-9 with TRBJ1-2; D call uncertain. The germline V gene encodes CDR1 SEHNR and CDR2 FQNEAQ (reference sequence). Trimming pared 5 bases from V and 9 bases from J, leaving 13 bases between. This CDR3 comprises 12 residues. For the CDR3, the DNA is TGTGCCAGCAGCGTCGCAGCAAGAAGCTACACCTTC. Translation gives CASSVAARSYTF.

This clone came up many times. The chain combines TRBV10-1 with TRBJ2-7, with 9 bases fitting TRBD1. V lost 10 bases to trimming and J lost 2 bases; unmatched junction nucleotides: 9. Germline V gene lookup returns CDR1 WNHNN and CDR2 SYGVQD (reference sequence). The length of the CDR3 is 14 residues. Written as DNA, the CDR3 is TGCGCCATGAACCGGGACAGGGCAACCTACGAGCAGTACTTC. Amino acids: CAMNRDRATYEQYF.

The chain joins TRBV5-1 to TRBJ2-3, with D unresolved. Germline CDR1 is SGHRS and CDR2 is YFSETQ. The CDR3 contains 14 residues. Between the trimmed V and J ends, which lost 1 base and 6 bases, there was a span of 12 bases. The CDR3 spells CASSLLGFGDTQYF. CDR3 in DNA: TGCGCCAGCAGCTTGTTGGGGTTCGGGGATACGCAGTATTTT.

The chain recombines TRBV5-8 with TRBJ1-5, with 8 bases that match TRBD1. V was pared by 5 bases and J by 4 bases, with 11 bases of the junction left unmatched. This CDR3 has 16 residues. Germline V gives CDR1 SGHTS, CDR2 YDEGEE. The CDR3 here is CASRSPGQGANQPQHF. The CDR3 region has the DNA TGTGCCAGCAGGTCCCCCGGGCAGGGGGCGAATCAGCCCCAGCATTTT.

The chain uses TRBV6-5 and TRBJ2-1; TRBD2 aligns across 8 bases. This CDR3 comprises 15 residues. V trimming: 5 bases; J trimming: 12 bases; junction bases outside the gene matches: 15. Germline CDR1 MNHEY, CDR2 SVGAGI. The CDR3 is CASSLASGSSIRQFF. CDR3 sequence (DNA): TGTGCCAGCAGTCTCGCTAGCGGGTCCTCGATTCGGCAGTTCTTC.

The chain recombines TRBV28 with TRBJ1-4, with a weak D call TRBD1 (6 bases). Germline CDR1 reads MDHEN; CDR2 reads SYDVKM. Trimming left V 4 bases short and J 5 bases short, with 14 bases between. The CDR3 runs to 15 residues. The CDR3, as DNA: TGTGCCAGCAGTTACCCGGGACAAGGAAATGAAAAACTGTTTTTT. As protein: CASSYPGQGNEKLFF.